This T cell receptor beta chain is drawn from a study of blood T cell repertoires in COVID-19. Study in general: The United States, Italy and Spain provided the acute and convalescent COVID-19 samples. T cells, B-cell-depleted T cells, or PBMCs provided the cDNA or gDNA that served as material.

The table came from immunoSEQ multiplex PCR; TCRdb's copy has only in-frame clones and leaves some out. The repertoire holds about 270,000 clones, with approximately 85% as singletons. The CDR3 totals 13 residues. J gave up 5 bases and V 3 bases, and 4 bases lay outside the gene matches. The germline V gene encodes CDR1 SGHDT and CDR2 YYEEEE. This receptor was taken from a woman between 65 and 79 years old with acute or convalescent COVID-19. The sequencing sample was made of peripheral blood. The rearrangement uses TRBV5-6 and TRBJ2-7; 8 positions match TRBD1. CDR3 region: CASSSDRVHEQYF. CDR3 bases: TGTGCCAGCAGCTCGGACAGGGTCCACGAGCAGTACTTC. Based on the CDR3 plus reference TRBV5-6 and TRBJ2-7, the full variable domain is DAGVTQSPTHLIKTRGQQVTLRCSPKSGHDTVSWYQQALGQGPQFIFQYYEEEERQRGNFPDRFSGHQFPNYSSELNVNALLLGDSALYLCASSSDRVHEQYFGPGTRLTVT.